Each of the 3 T cell receptor beta chains below was sequenced from the same sample in a study of T cell repertoires in aging, cancer and after chemotherapy. A mixed TRB-A/B primer pool amplified rearranged TRB by multiplex touch-down PCR. TCRdb independently ran MiXCR on the multiplex PCR reads; one entry per CDR3 protein. The sample includes roughly 6,000 distinct CDR3 sequences, 25% to 30% seen only once; the top ten take approximately 6.3%. TCR beta rearrangements were amplified from peripheral blood genomic DNA. Sample: blood. These receptors came from a human donor in good health.

The count of this clonotype is one. The chain couples TRBV5-1 to TRBJ2-1; maybe TRBD2 (5 bases). The V gene lost 0 bases and the J gene lost 10 bases, with 14 bases spanning the gap. CDR3 length equals 14 residues. The V gene's germline CDR1 is SGHRS and CDR2 YFSETQ. The CDR3 region has the DNA TGCGCCAGCAGCTTGGGGACCCGAACGGGGGAGCAGTTCTTC. Its translation: CASSLGTRTGEQFF. The full variable domain, completed using reference TRBV5-1 and TRBJ2-1, is KAGVTQTPRYLIKTRGQQVTLSCSPISGHRSVSWYQQTPGQGLQFLFEYFSETQRNKGNFPGRFSGRQFSNSRSEMNVSTLELGDSALYLCASSLGTRTGEQFFGPGTRLTVL.

The CDR3 region is CASSLGTEETQYF. DNA of the CDR3: TGCGCCAGCAGCTTGGGGACTGAAGAGACCCAGTACTTC. This rearrangement joins TRBV5-1 to TRBJ2-5; TRBD2 might be the D (5 bases). V was pared by 0 bases and J by 3 bases, with 6 bases between. The CDR3 totals 13 residues. Per the germline V gene, CDR1 is SGHRS and CDR2 is YFSETQ.

Sample share makes this clonotype medium-sized. This sequence joins TRBV29-1 and TRBJ1-2; 8 bases match TRBD1. In germline, CDR1 is SQVTM, CDR2 ANQGSEA. CDR3 length equals 14 residues. V gave up 0 bases and J gave up 6 bases; unmatched junction bases: 6. Here the CDR3 reads CSVEDFQGANGYTF. CDR3 nucleotides: TGCAGCGTTGAAGATTTTCAGGGGGCGAATGGCTACACCTTC.